These 2 T cell receptor beta chains originate from one sample sequenced in a study of response to subunit inactivated influenza vaccine. TCRdb fed the RT-PCR reads into MiXCR, producing one record per CDR3 protein. The sample has 500,000 to 550,000 distinct CDR3 sequences; roughly 7.6% are singletons. The source was PBMCs from blood, collected around 25 months after vaccination. These receptors originate from a man in his fifties or sixties who received an inactivated influenza vaccine.

This chain links TRBV18 with TRBJ1-1; tentatively, D is TRBD1 (6 bases). Trimming shortened V by 3 bases and J by 5 bases, and 16 bases separated the two germline ends. The CDR3 covers 15 residues. Per germline, CDR1 KGHSH and CDR2 LQKENI. CDR3: CASSPDGGPGTEAFF. The CDR3 DNA reads TGTGCCAGCTCACCTGATGGGGGGCCGGGGACTGAAGCTTTCTTT. The full variable domain, completed using reference TRBV18 and TRBJ1-1, is NAGVMQNPRHLVRRRGQEARLRCSPMKGHSHVYWYRQLPEEGLKFMVYLQKENIIDESGMPKERFSAEFPKEGPSILRIQQVVRGDSAAYFCASSPDGGPGTEAFFGQGTRLTVV.

The chain recombines TRBV4-3 with TRBJ2-3; no reliable D call. Germline values: CDR1 LGHNA, CDR2 YSLEER. The CDR3 is made up of 15 amino acids. Trimming pared 6 bases from V and 2 bases from J, leaving 15 bases between. The CDR3 nucleotides are TGCGCCAGCAGTGGTAGAAGGGCCACCACAGATACGCAGTATTTT. It is translated as CASSGRRATTDTQYF.